These T cell receptor beta chains were read from a single sample in a study of blood T cell repertoires in COVID-19. Libraries were prepared by immunoSEQ multiplex PCR; TCRdb keeps only in-frame clonotypes and omits some of them. Seen here are 63,000 or so clones, around 82% observed once, and the top ten hold roughly a sixth. Source material: peripheral blood. The receptors come from an older man with active COVID-19. CDR3s include the opening cysteine and the closing phenylalanine or tryptophan. A D gene is named only where the DNA matches it firmly. Rows give clone size only sometimes, using once, few, many, or a class for an expanded clone.

cdr3_aa	cdr3_nt	cdr3_length	j_call	d_call	v_call	clone_size
CASSFRVPYEQYF	TGTGCCAGCAGTTTTCGAGTGCCCTACGAGCAGTACTTC	13	TRBJ2-7	NA	TRBV28	NA
CASSLVWGELNTEAFF	TGTGCCAGCAGCTTGGTATGGGGCGAATTGAACACTGAAGCTTTCTTT	16	TRBJ1-1	NA	TRBV5-5	NA
CASSLSTGGNTEAFF	TGCGCCAGCAGCTTATCAACAGGGGGGAACACTGAAGCTTTCTTT	15	TRBJ1-1	TRBD1	TRBV5-1	NA
CASSLSSGQGSYGYTF	TGTGCCAGCAGCTTAAGTAGCGGACAGGGATCCTATGGCTACACCTTC	16	TRBJ1-2	TRBD1	TRBV7-9	NA
CASSTTAGGPGEQYF	TGTGCCAGTAGTACTACGGCGGGAGGGCCGGGTGAGCAGTACTTC	15	TRBJ2-7	TRBD2	TRBV19	NA
CASNRGGTSGRADTGELFF	TGTGCCAGTAACAGAGGGGGGACTAGCGGGAGGGCCGATACCGGGGAGCTGTTTTTT	19	TRBJ2-2	TRBD2	TRBV19	few
CASSLAFGVTYEQYF	TGTGCCAGCAGCTTGGCCTTCGGGGTTACCTACGAGCAGTACTTC	15	TRBJ2-7	NA	TRBV5-6	NA
CASSLEYNEQFF	TGTGCCAGCAGCTTAGAGTACAATGAGCAGTTCTTC	12	TRBJ2-1	NA	TRBV5-6	NA
CASSPTGVREKLFF	TGTGCCAGCAGTCCAACAGGGGTTCGTGAAAAACTGTTTTTT	14	TRBJ1-4	TRBD1	TRBV28	NA
CASSLQGYSNQPQHF	TGTGCCAGCAGCCTCCAGGGGTATAGCAATCAGCCCCAGCATTTT	15	TRBJ1-5	NA	TRBV7-2	NA
CASSILAGSSYNEQFF	TGTGCCAGTAGCATCCTAGCGGGCAGCTCCTACAATGAGCAGTTCTTC	16	TRBJ2-1	TRBD2	TRBV19	NA
CASSPGTGGGPQHF	TGTGCCAGCAGTCCTGGGACAGGCGGGGGACCCCAGCATTTT	14	TRBJ1-5	TRBD1	TRBV6-6	NA
CASSASGVSTDTQYF	TGTGCCAGCAGTGCGAGCGGGGTGAGCACAGATACGCAGTATTTT	15	TRBJ2-3	TRBD2	TRBV25-1	NA
CASSLETVSGNTIYF	TGTGCCAGCTCATTAGAAACGGTCTCTGGAAACACCATATATTTT	15	TRBJ1-3	NA	TRBV18	NA
CSVGTNTDTQYF	TGCAGCGTCGGGACTAATACAGATACGCAGTATTTT	12	TRBJ2-3	TRBD2	TRBV29-1	NA
CASSSRGGTETQYF	TGTGCCAGCAGCTCCCGGGGGGGCACAGAGACCCAGTACTTC	14	TRBJ2-5	TRBD2	TRBV7-2	NA
CASSLGRSPYEQYF	TGTGCCAGCAGCTTGGGTCGGTCACCCTACGAGCAGTACTTC	14	TRBJ2-7	NA	TRBV5-6	NA
CASAGREAFF	TGTGCCAGCGCGGGCCGTGAAGCTTTCTTT	10	TRBJ1-1	NA	TRBV11-2	few
CASSPGGGYTEAFF	TGTGCCAGCTCACCCGGCGGGGGCTACACTGAAGCTTTCTTT	14	TRBJ1-1	NA	TRBV18	NA
CASSARQGSPLHF	TGTGCCAGCAGCGCCCGACAGGGCTCACCCCTCCACTTT	13	TRBJ1-6	TRBD1	TRBV7-2	once
CASSAGQALYGYTF	TGTGCCAGCAGCGCCGGACAGGCTCTCTATGGCTACACCTTC	14	TRBJ1-2	TRBD1	TRBV7-2	many
CASRIGQGDTGELFF	TGTGCCAGTAGAATCGGACAGGGCGACACCGGGGAGCTGTTTTTT	15	TRBJ2-2	TRBD1	TRBV19	NA
CASSLGRDSGDTIYF	TGTGCCAGCAGCCTCGGACGGGACTCGGGGGACACCATATATTTT	15	TRBJ1-3	NA	TRBV9	NA
CASINLGGVNYGYTF	TGTGCCAGCATCAACTTAGGGGGGGTCAACTATGGCTACACCTTC	15	TRBJ1-2	NA	TRBV6-5	NA
CASSHWTSASTDTQYF	TGTGCCAGCAGCCATTGGACTAGCGCGAGCACAGATACGCAGTATTTT	16	TRBJ2-3	TRBD2	TRBV14	NA
CASSLASGLLDRGNQPQHF	TGTGCCAGCAGCTTAGCCTCAGGTTTACTGGACAGGGGAAATCAGCCCCAGCATTTT	19	TRBJ1-5	TRBD1	TRBV7-8	NA
CASRLGGGASYEQYF	TGTGCCAGTAGATTGGGCGGGGGCGCCTCCTACGAGCAGTACTTC	15	TRBJ2-7	NA	TRBV19	NA
CASRRIGGLGSNSPLHF	TGTGCCAGCAGGAGAATAGGGGGTTTGGGTAGTAATTCACCCCTCCACTTT	17	TRBJ1-6	NA	TRBV2	few
CASRSPSNTYNEQFF	TGTGCCAGCAGATCCCCATCCAACACCTACAATGAGCAGTTCTTC	15	TRBJ2-1	NA	TRBV7-9	few
CASSFQAGVNTDTQYF	TGTGCCAGCAGCTTCCAAGCGGGAGTTAACACAGATACGCAGTATTTT	16	TRBJ2-3	TRBD2	TRBV7-2	once
CASSLGPGTGELFF	TGTGCCAGCAGCTTAGGGCCCGGGACCGGGGAGCTGTTTTTT	14	TRBJ2-2	NA	TRBV7-2	NA
CSVDVGQVGGELFF	TGCAGCGTTGATGTCGGACAGGTTGGCGGGGAGCTGTTTTTT	14	TRBJ2-2	TRBD1	TRBV29-1	NA
CATSRDSSPYRTDTQYF	TGTGCCACCAGCAGAGATTCCTCTCCCTACCGCACAGATACGCAGTATTTT	17	TRBJ2-3	NA	TRBV15	NA
CASSDGPTGRPYGYTF	TGTGCCAGCAGTGACGGTCCGACAGGGCGCCCCTATGGCTACACCTTC	16	TRBJ1-2	TRBD1	TRBV6-1	NA
CASSLVGGFDTDTQYF	TGTGCCAGCTCACTCGTCGGTGGTTTCGACACAGATACGCAGTATTTT	16	TRBJ2-3	NA	TRBV18	NA
CASSISNQPQHF	TGTGCCAGTAGTATCTCCAATCAGCCCCAGCATTTT	12	TRBJ1-5	NA	TRBV19	few
CASRYRGRGNQPQHF	TGTGCCAGCAGGTACAGGGGGAGAGGGAATCAGCCCCAGCATTTT	15	TRBJ1-5	TRBD1	TRBV28	NA
CASSSTSGRDNEQFF	TGTGCCAGCAGCTCAACTAGCGGGAGGGACAATGAGCAGTTCTTC	15	TRBJ2-1	TRBD2	TRBV7-3	NA
CASSQLSRGEQYF	TGTGCCAGCAGCCAACTGAGTCGGGGGGAGCAGTACTTC	13	TRBJ2-7	NA	TRBV3-1/TRBV3-2	NA
CASSIRTSASRSSYEQYF	TGTGCCAGTAGTATAAGGACTAGCGCATCGAGGAGCTCCTACGAGCAGTACTTC	18	TRBJ2-7	TRBD2	TRBV19	NA
CASSISGRGGDTQYF	TGTGCCAGCAGCATAAGCGGGAGGGGAGGAGATACGCAGTATTTT	15	TRBJ2-3	TRBD2	TRBV6-5	NA
CASSSGLAGGGFF	TGTGCCAGCAGTTCGGGGCTAGCGGGAGGGGGATTCTTC	13	TRBJ2-1	TRBD2	TRBV12-3/TRBV12-4	NA
CATRHRAYTEAFF	TGTGCTACCAGGCACAGGGCTTACACTGAAGCTTTCTTT	13	TRBJ1-1	NA	TRBV24-1	NA
CASSLLEARNTEAFF	TGTGCCAGCAGCCTACTTGAAGCTAGGAACACTGAAGCTTTCTTT	15	TRBJ1-1	NA	TRBV11-2	NA
CASSQRNRVDYGYTF	TGTGCCAGCAGCCAGCGCAATCGGGTTGACTATGGCTACACCTTC	15	TRBJ1-2	NA	TRBV4-2	NA
CATSRGRVDEKLFF	TGTGCCACCAGCAGAGGTCGCGTAGATGAAAAACTGTTTTTT	14	TRBJ1-4	NA	TRBV15	NA
CASSQGSWVNEQFF	TGTGCCAGCAGCCAAGGGAGTTGGGTCAATGAGCAGTTCTTC	14	TRBJ2-1	NA	TRBV6-5	NA
CASKASQGMNTEAFF	TGTGCCAGCAAAGCCTCCCAGGGGATGAACACTGAAGCTTTCTTT	15	TRBJ1-1	NA	TRBV28	once
CATSGQSNTGELFF	TGTGCCACCAGTGGACAGTCGAACACCGGGGAGCTGTTTTTT	14	TRBJ2-2	NA	TRBV24-1	NA
CSVGDRAYEQYF	TGCAGCGTAGGGGACAGGGCGTACGAGCAGTACTTC	12	TRBJ2-7	TRBD1	TRBV29-1	NA
CASSVFDRGHGGYTF	TGTGCCAGCAGCGTATTCGACAGGGGGCATGGTGGCTACACCTTC	15	TRBJ1-2	TRBD1	TRBV9	NA
CASSYFPVNTEAFF	TGTGCCAGCAGTTACTTTCCAGTGAACACTGAAGCTTTCTTT	14	TRBJ1-1	NA	TRBV6-5	once
CASGQGYGYTF	TGTGCCAGCGGACAGGGCTATGGCTACACCTTC	11	TRBJ1-2	TRBD1	TRBV28	once